Each of the 17 T cell receptor beta chains below was sequenced from the same sample in a study of T cells in Graves' hyperthyroidism and ophthalmopathy. It was RNA transcripts that yielded the amplified TCR beta CDR3 regions. The TCR CDR3 was amplified in a first-round RT-PCR using the HTBI primer set. Each CDR3 protein is one row after TCRdb ran MiXCR on the multiplex PCR reads. Among hundreds of thousands of distinct CDR3 sequences listed, roughly 20% were seen once. Sequenced sample: blood. These receptors all stem from a man aged 25-40 years with Graves' ophthalmopathy.

The CDR3 DNA reads TGTGCCAGCAGTTCGGACGAGGCCACAGATACGCAGTATTTT. It is translated as CASSSDEATDTQYF. The chain recombines TRBV27 with TRBJ2-3; no reliable D call. The CDR3 is made up of 14 amino acids. Trimming cost V 4 bases and J 2 bases, with 10 bases left between them. CDR1 is MNHEY, CDR2 SMNVEV, per germline (reference sequence).

The genes are TRBV13 and TRBJ2-7; weak D call: TRBD2 (6 bases). CDR1 PRHDT and CDR2 FYEKMQ come from the germline V gene (reference sequence). V was cut by 2 bases and J by 2 bases, with 13 bases left in between. The CDR3 totals 15 residues. CDR3 amino acids: CASSLQASATYEQYF. The CDR3 coding sequence is TGTGCCAGCAGCTTACAGGCTAGCGCAACCTACGAGCAGTACTTC.

This clonotype was counted a few times. V usage is TRBV6-1 and J usage is TRBJ2-1; D is possibly TRBD2 (6 bases). CDR1 and CDR2 (germline): MNHNS, SASEGT. V lost 7 bases and J lost 7, with 20 bases in between. The CDR3 extends over 15 amino acids. DNA of the CDR3: TGTGCCAGCAATCTCACGGTCGGGGGTGTAAATGAGCAGTTCTTC. Protein product: CASNLTVGGVNEQFF.

On this clonotype itself: This could be a read error, since a much larger clone is one nucleotide away. The CDR3 region has the DNA TGCGGTGCTAGCGAGGTGGGGCCCCAGCATTTT. Encoded protein: CGASEVGPQHF. The V gene is TRBV20-1, the J gene TRBJ1-5, with D unresolved. The germline gives CDR1 DFQATT, CDR2 SNEGSKA (reference sequence). This CDR3 has 11 residues.

V usage is TRBV6-2 or TRBV6-3 and J usage is TRBJ2-7; the D call may be TRBD1 or TRBD2 (6 bases each). The germline V gene encodes CDR1 MNHEY and CDR2 SVGEGT. CDR3 size: 15 residues. V was cut by 6 bases and J by 0 bases, with 15 bases left in between. CDR3 residues: CASRTGFGSSYEQYF. The CDR3 DNA reads TGTGCCAGCAGAACAGGGTTCGGGAGCTCCTACGAGCAGTACTTC.

This clonotype came up a few times. The chain recombines TRBV7-2 with TRBJ2-7; 9 nucleotides agree with TRBD1. J lost 6 bases, V lost 5 bases, and 14 bases had no gene match. Germline V lookup: CDR1 SGHTA, CDR2 FQGNSA. CDR3 length equals 16 residues. CDR3 region: CASSAHFGGTGIEQYF. The DNA for the CDR3 is TGTGCCAGCAGCGCCCACTTCGGCGGGACAGGGATCGAGCAGTACTTC.

This clonotype has a count of ten or more. V and J are TRBV2 and TRBJ2-7; TRBD1 is a possible D gene (5 bases). Per the germline V gene, CDR1 is SNHLY and CDR2 is FYNNEI. The CDR3 contains 13 residues. Trimming removed 8 bases from V and 0 bases from J, with 11 bases in between. CDR3 in DNA: TGTGCCAGCCTCGACAGCAGCTCCTACGAGCAGTACTTC. Protein product: CASLDSSSYEQYF.

This clonotype came up many times. The CDR3 nucleotides are TGTGCCAGCAGTTACTCTCTAGCGGGAGGGCGCTACGAGCAGTACTTC. Translation: CASSYSLAGGRYEQYF. This chain uses TRBV6-5 with TRBJ2-7, with TRBD2 matching 12 bases. The V gene's germline CDR1 is MNHEY and CDR2 SVGAGI. The junction had 3 bases not matched to a gene; V was cut back by 0 bases and J by 3 bases. The CDR3 covers 16 residues.

This clonotype was picked up many times. The chain joins TRBV6-1 to TRBJ2-7, with 8 bases lining up with TRBD1. The CDR3 is made up of 15 amino acids. The ends lost 5 bases at V and 3 bases at J; junction bases unmatched: 9. Germline V gene sequence: CDR1 MNHNS, CDR2 SASEGT. This chain's CDR3 is CASSPGQGAFYEQYF. CDR3 bases: TGTGCCAGCAGTCCAGGACAGGGTGCTTTCTACGAGCAGTACTTC.

This clonotype has a count of ten or more. CDR3 DNA: TGTGCCAGCAGTTTAGCCGGGGGGCGTTCACCCCTCCACTTT. The encoded protein is CASSLAGGRSPLHF. The chain has TRBV12-3 or TRBV12-4 and TRBJ1-6; D perhaps matches TRBD1 (6 bases). Trimming left V 0 bases short and J 9 bases short, with 9 bases between. This CDR3 region has 14 residues.

This clonotype was recorded many times. This rearrangement joins TRBV7-9 to TRBJ2-7; maybe TRBD2 (6 bases). CDR3 size: 15 residues. V was pared by 6 bases and J by 2 bases, with 17 bases between. CDR1 is SEHNR and CDR2 is FQNEAQ in the germline V gene (reference sequence). This CDR3 reads CASSPAGTDPYEQYF. As DNA, the CDR3 is TGTGCCAGCAGTCCAGCGGGTACAGATCCCTACGAGCAGTACTTC.

This rearrangement joins TRBV20-1 to TRBJ1-5; TRBD1 might be the D (5 bases). The CDR3 covers 13 residues. CDR1 is DFQATT and CDR2 is SNEGSKA in the germline V gene (reference sequence). V dropped 6 bases and J dropped 2 bases, with 11 bases sitting between them. In DNA form, the CDR3 reads TGCAGTGCCACCCAAGGGGGCAATCAGCCCCAGCATTTT. Amino acids: CSATQGGNQPQHF.

This clonotype was seen only a few times. The rearrangement links TRBV6-1 to TRBJ1-4; no reliable D call. Germline V gives CDR1 MNHNS, CDR2 SASEGT. V lost 5 bases, J lost 5 bases, and 9 bases lay in between. This CDR3 has 13 residues. CDR3 region: CASSRKENEKLFF. DNA of the CDR3: TGTGCCAGCAGTAGAAAGGAGAATGAAAAACTGTTTTTT.

This clonotype turned up a few times. The chain links TRBV7-9 to TRBJ2-2, with a weak D call TRBD1 (5 bases). The CDR3 sequence is 15 residues long. The V end was cut by 1 base, the J end by 3 bases, with 9 bases between. Germline V gene data show CDR1 as SEHNR and CDR2 as FQNEAQ (reference sequence). The CDR3 loop reads CASSLEGLHTGELFF. CDR3 in DNA: TGTGCCAGCAGCTTAGAGGGGTTGCACACCGGGGAGCTGTTTTTT.

This clonotype appeared a few times. The chain recombines TRBV14 with TRBJ2-5; 8 bases line up with TRBD1. The V and J ends lost 3 bases and 1 base, in that order; junction bases with no gene match: 4. CDR3 length: 15 residues. From germline, CDR1 is SGHDN and CDR2 FVKESK. CDR3 nucleotide sequence: TGTGCCAGCAGCCAGAACAGGGGGGCCCAAGAGACCCAGTACTTC. This sequence encodes CASSQNRGAQETQYF.

This clonotype has a count of ten or more. The chain recombines TRBV7-9 with TRBJ1-2; tentative D call: TRBD1 (5 bases). Trimming cost V 0 bases and J 7 bases, with 12 bases left between them. This CDR3 has 14 residues. The germline gives CDR1 SEHNR, CDR2 FQNEAQ (reference sequence). CDR3 sequence reads: CASSLAVGGRGYTF. The CDR3 nucleotides read TGTGCCAGCAGCTTAGCCGTCGGGGGACGTGGCTACACCTTC.

The rearrangement links TRBV6-2 or TRBV6-3 to TRBJ2-1, with D unclear. The CDR3 is 21 residues long. Germline V gives CDR1 MNHEY, CDR2 SVGEGT. Trimming pared 7 bases from V and 3 bases from J, leaving 34 bases between. CDR3 nucleotides: TGTGCCAGCAATCCCCTGAGAACAAATTCTTCTAAAGGGTTTTTCTACAATGAGCAGTTCTTC. Encoded protein: CASNPLRTNSSKGFFYNEQFF.